These 11 T cell receptor beta chains share one sample of origin, sequenced in a study of blood T cell repertoires in COVID-19 (TCRdb year 2020). The library was built by means of the immunoSEQ multiplex PCR assay. In TCRdb, the immuneACCESS table is reduced to in-frame sequences with V and J assigned. These tables do not hold every clone; where another copy was compared, an unresolved V gene accounts for under half, and the others remain unexplained. A total of 470,000 or so clones appear in this sample, 70% to 90% of them only once. The top ten clones comprise nearly 2% of the sample. The specimen sequenced was PBMCs or T cells enriched from blood (not recorded which). Receptors originate from a woman between 18 and 30 years old with acute COVID-19.

The chain has TRBV28 and TRBJ2-2, with 9 positions matching TRBD2. Germline values: CDR1 MDHEN, CDR2 SYDVKM. This CDR3 is built from 20 residues. The V and J ends lost 4 bases and 2 bases, in that order; junction bases with no gene match: 17. CDR3 loop: CASSSPISLVAGVNTGELFF. The CDR3 DNA is TGTGCCAGCAGTTCCCCCATATCGTTAGTAGCGGGAGTCAACACCGGGGAGCTGTTTTTT.

Only one count was recorded for this clone. The CDR3, as DNA: TGTGCCAGCAGCGTATGGGACAGCCCCCAGCCCCAGCATTTT. Translating gives CASSVWDSPQPQHF. This rearrangement joins TRBV9 to TRBJ1-5; 7 positions match TRBD1. The V gene end was trimmed by 1 base and the J gene end by 7 bases; junction bases not matched to a gene: 5. Germline V gene data show CDR1 as SGDLS and CDR2 as YYNGEE. The CDR3 runs to 14 residues.

The chain joins TRBV7-2 to TRBJ2-3; 9 nucleotides line up with TRBD2. Germline CDR1 reads SGHTA; CDR2 reads FQGNSA. The J segment lost 5 bases and the V segment lost 5 bases, leaving 5 bases of the junction unmatched. There are 14 residues in the CDR3. This CDR3 reads CASSREAGGDTQYF. In nucleotides, the CDR3 is TGTGCCAGCAGCAGAGAAGCGGGGGGAGATACGCAGTATTTT.

This chain links TRBV28 with TRBJ2-7, with TRBD1 as a possible D gene (6 bases). Germline assignment: CDR1 MDHEN and CDR2 SYDVKM. The CDR3 covers 13 residues. V was clipped by 10 bases and J by 0 bases, with 13 bases between them. The CDR3 is CAILPQGSYEQYF. In DNA form, the CDR3 reads TGTGCCATCTTACCACAGGGCTCCTACGAGCAGTACTTC.

This chain links TRBV19 with TRBJ1-1; 9 nucleotides agree with TRBD1. Germline values: CDR1 LNHDA, CDR2 SQIVND (reference sequence). V was clipped by 10 bases and J by 1 base; unmatched bases: 13. The CDR3 extends over 16 amino acids. The CDR3 here is CATITGGGIWNTEAFF. CDR3 nucleotides: TGTGCCACAATAACAGGGGGCGGAATTTGGAACACTGAAGCTTTCTTT.

The J gene is TRBJ1-5, the V gene TRBV29-1; 8 nucleotides match TRBD1. The CDR3 runs to 16 residues. V lost 6 bases and J lost 0; bases outside the gene matches: 10. Per germline, CDR1 SQVTM and CDR2 ANQGSEA. The DNA for the CDR3 is TGCAGCGTGTCCACGGGACAGGTGTATAGCAATCAGCCCCAGCATTTT. Translating gives CSVSTGQVYSNQPQHF. Full variable domain (remainder filled in from reference TRBV29-1 and TRBJ1-5): SAVISQKPSRDICQRGTSLTIQCQVDSQVTMMFWYRQQPGQSLTLIATANQGSEATYESGFVIDKFPISRPNLTFSTLTVSNMSPEDSSIYLCSVSTGQVYSNQPQHFGDGTRLSIL.

V usage is TRBV10-2 and J usage is TRBJ2-1; TRBD1 matches 7 bases. CDR1 and CDR2 from the germline V gene are WSHSY and SAAADI. Trimming cost V 6 bases and J 4 bases; bases outside gene matches: 9. This CDR3 spans 15 amino acids. The CDR3, as DNA: TGCGCCAGCAGCCCTCGGGACAGCATTTACAATGAGCAGTTCTTC. This translates into CASSPRDSIYNEQFF.

The chain combines TRBV28 with TRBJ2-7, with 10 bases that match TRBD2. Trimming cost V 8 bases and J 1 base; bases outside gene matches: 17. The CDR3 runs 18 residues. Germline V lookup: CDR1 MDHEN, CDR2 SYDVKM. The CDR3 reads CASPPFGLAGVWSYEQYF. The CDR3 DNA reads as TGTGCCAGCCCCCCTTTCGGGCTAGCGGGAGTTTGGTCCTACGAGCAGTACTTC.

This clone was counted between two and nine times. The V and J genes are TRBV6-4 and TRBJ2-2; a possible D gene is TRBD1 (6 bases). Germline V gene lookup returns CDR1 MRHNA and CDR2 SNTAGT. V was shortened by 3 bases and J by 5 bases, with 10 bases between the two germline ends. CDR3 length equals 14 residues. The CDR3 protein is CASSETGSTGELFF. DNA of the CDR3: TGTGCCAGCAGTGAAACAGGGAGTACCGGGGAGCTGTTTTTT.

The DNA for the CDR3 is TGTGCCAGCAGCCCCGTAGCGGGGAGTTACGAGCAGTACTTC. It is translated as CASSPVAGSYEQYF. The V call is TRBV7-2, the J call TRBJ2-7, with 8 bases lining up with TRBD2. J gave up 4 bases and V 5 bases, and 7 bases lay outside the gene matches. This CDR3 has 14 residues. CDR1 and CDR2 from the germline V gene are SGHTA and FQGNSA.

The genes are TRBV19 and TRBJ1-5; a weak D match, TRBD1 (5 bases). The CDR3 totals 13 residues. V lost 8 bases, J lost 2 bases, and 10 bases lay in between. From germline, CDR1 is LNHDA and CDR2 SQIVND (reference sequence). CDR3 sequence (DNA): TGTGCCAGTGAATGGGGCGGCAATCAGCCCCAGCATTTT. This sequence encodes CASEWGGNQPQHF.